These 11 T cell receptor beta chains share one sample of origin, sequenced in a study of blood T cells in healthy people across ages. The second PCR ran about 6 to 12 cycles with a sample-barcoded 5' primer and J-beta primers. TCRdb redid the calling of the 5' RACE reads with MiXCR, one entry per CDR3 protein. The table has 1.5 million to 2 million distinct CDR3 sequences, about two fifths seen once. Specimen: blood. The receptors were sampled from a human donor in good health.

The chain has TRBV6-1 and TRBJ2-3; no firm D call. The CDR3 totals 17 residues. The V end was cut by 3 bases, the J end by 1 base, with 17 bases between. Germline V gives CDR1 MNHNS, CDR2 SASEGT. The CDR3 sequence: CASSEADNWLGTDTQYF. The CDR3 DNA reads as TGTGCCAGCAGTGAGGCGGATAATTGGTTGGGCACAGATACGCAGTATTTT.

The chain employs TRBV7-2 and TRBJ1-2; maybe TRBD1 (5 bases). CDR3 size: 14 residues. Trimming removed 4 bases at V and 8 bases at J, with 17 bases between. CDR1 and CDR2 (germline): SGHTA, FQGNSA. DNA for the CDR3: TGTGCCAGCAGCTCACAGGCCGCGGACGAGGGCTACACCTTC. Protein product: CASSSQAADEGYTF. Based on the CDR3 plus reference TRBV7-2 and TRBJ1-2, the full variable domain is GAGVSQSPSNKVTEKGKDVELRCDPISGHTALYWYRQSLGQGLEFLIYFQGNSAPDKSGLPSDRFSAERTGGSVSTLTIQRTQQEDSAVYLCASSSQAADEGYTFGSGTRLTVV.

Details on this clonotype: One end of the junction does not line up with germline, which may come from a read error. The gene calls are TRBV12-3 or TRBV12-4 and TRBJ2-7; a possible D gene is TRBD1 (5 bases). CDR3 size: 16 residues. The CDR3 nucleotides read TGTGCCAGCAGCCCTAGGGGCAGCTTAATCTCCTACGGGCAGTACTTC. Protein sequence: CASSPRGSLISYGQYF.

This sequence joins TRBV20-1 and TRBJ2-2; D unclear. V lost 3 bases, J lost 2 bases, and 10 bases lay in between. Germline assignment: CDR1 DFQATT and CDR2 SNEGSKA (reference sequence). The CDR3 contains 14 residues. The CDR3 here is CSASKGLNTGELFF. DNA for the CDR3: TGCAGTGCTAGTAAGGGTTTAAACACCGGGGAGCTGTTTTTT.

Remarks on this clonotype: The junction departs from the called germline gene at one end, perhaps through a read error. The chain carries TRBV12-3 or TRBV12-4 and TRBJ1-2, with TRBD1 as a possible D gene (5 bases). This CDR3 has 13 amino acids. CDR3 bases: TGTGCCGGCAGTTTTGTTGGGGCCTATGGCTACACCTTC. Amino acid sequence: CAGSFVGAYGYTF.

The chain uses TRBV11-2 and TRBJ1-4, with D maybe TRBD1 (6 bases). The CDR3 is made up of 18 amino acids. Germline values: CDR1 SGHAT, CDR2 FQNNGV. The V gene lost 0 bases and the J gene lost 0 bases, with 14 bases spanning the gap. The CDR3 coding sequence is TGTGCCAGCAGCTTAGATCGGACAGCTTCTACAACTAATGAAAAACTGTTTTTT. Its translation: CASSLDRTASTTNEKLFF.

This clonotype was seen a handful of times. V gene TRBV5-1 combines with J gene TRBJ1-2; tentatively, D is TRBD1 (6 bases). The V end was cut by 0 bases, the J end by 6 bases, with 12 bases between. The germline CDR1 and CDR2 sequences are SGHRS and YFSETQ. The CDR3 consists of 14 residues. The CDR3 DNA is TGCGCCAGCAGCTTGGACCAGGGGTCCGATGGCTACACCTTC. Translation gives CASSLDQGSDGYTF.

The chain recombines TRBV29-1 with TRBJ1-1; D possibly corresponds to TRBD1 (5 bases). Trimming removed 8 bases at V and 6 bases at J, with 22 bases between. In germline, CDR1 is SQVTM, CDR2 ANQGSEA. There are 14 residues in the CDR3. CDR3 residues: CSLTSSGTVAEAFF. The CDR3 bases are TGCAGCCTTACCTCGTCAGGGACCGTTGCTGAAGCTTTCTTT. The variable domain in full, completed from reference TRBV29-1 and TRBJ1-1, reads SAVISQKPSRDICQRGTSLTIQCQVDSQVTMMFWYRQQPGQSLTLIATANQGSEATYESGFVIDKFPISRPNLTFSTLTVSNMSPEDSSIYLCSLTSSGTVAEAFFGQGTRLTVV.

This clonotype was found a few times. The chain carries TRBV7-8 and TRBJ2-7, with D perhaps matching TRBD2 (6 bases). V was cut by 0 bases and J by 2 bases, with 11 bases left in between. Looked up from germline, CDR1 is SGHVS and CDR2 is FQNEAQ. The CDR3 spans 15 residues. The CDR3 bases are TGTGCCAGCAGCTTAGCTCCTAGCGCCCCCTACGAGCAGTACTTC. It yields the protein CASSLAPSAPYEQYF.

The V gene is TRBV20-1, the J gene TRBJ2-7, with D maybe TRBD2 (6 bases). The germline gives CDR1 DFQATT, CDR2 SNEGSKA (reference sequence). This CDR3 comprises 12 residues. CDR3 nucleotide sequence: TGCAGGGCTTCCGAGGAGGGCTACGAGCAGTACTTC. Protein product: CRASEEGYEQYF.

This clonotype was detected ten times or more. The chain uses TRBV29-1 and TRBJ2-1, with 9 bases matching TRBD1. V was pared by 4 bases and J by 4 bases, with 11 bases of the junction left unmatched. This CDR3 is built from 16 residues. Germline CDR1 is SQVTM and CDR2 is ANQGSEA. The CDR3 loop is CSVGGGRDREYNEQFF. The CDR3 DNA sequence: TGCAGCGTTGGGGGGGGCCGGGACAGGGAATACAATGAGCAGTTCTTC.